This T cell receptor (beta chain) was identified in a study of blood T cell repertoires in COVID-19 (dated by TCRdb to the early 2020s). For the study in its entirety: Samples covering the acute and convalescent phases of COVID-19 were provided by collaborators in the United States, Italy and Spain. The repertoires were released in a freely available public database intended as a resource for research on the immune response to SARS-CoV-2. Subjects who had been exposed to COVID-19, were actively infected with it, or had recovered from it provided the deeply sampled blood TCRbeta repertoires that made up the dataset. HLA class I and class II types, where available, came from metadata supplied by the sample provider rather than from assay-based typing. Samples were obtained from the ongoing ImmuneRACE study (first 160 participants) and from some 1,300 subjects provided by 6 global collaborators. The material from the prospective study consisted of cDNA or gDNA derived from T cells, B-cell-depleted T cells, or PBMCs. A de-identified subject ID, COVID-19 status, age in years and sex were almost always included in the sample metadata.

About this clone itself: No antigen is known for it. No clone much larger than this one lies a single base away; base qualities are absent.

Findings and caveats that apply to the study as a whole: Clinical and demographic metadata were provided uncurated, with the amount varying by source and participant.

The immunoSEQ Assay, a bias-controlled multiplex PCR, was used to amplify TCRbeta CDR3 regions from genomic DNA. Per the source publication's procedure: Nucleated cell counts per sample were estimated from amplification of reference gene primers within the assay. Sequence reads were collapsed and filtered to measure the absolute abundance of every unique TCRbeta CDR3 rearrangement. For each sample, productive Simpson clonality was calculated by taking the square root of Simpson's diversity index across productive rearrangements. As stored in TCRdb, this immuneACCESS dataset retains in-frame rearrangements with V and J assigned. A fraction of the clones does not appear; measured against another copy, unresolved V genes explain less than half of the discrepancy, and the remainder lacks a known reason. V and J calls and clone size come straight from that table; D and trimming were deduced from the DNA. In all, the sample holds over 150,000 clones, and about 79% of those were seen once. The ten largest clones represent around 32% of the sample.

The CDR3 runs 15 residues from the cysteine to the phenylalanine. The DNA shown is the 45-base CDR3, in frame from base 1. From a lookup of the germline V gene, CDR1 and CDR2 are SGHRS and YFSETQ. Trimmed from V: 0 bases; trimmed from J: 6 bases; junction bases lacking a gene match: 5. Whole blood was collected in K2EDTA tubes by collaborating institutions according to the institutions' own protocols. For TCRbeta analysis, collaborator samples were shipped as frozen whole blood, as isolated PBMCs, or as DNA extracted from either sample type. The source of this sequence is a woman aged 60 to 75 with acute or convalescent COVID-19. The sequence links TRBV5-1 to TRBJ2-7; 11 bases in between match TRBD2. The sample consisted of peripheral blood. In nucleotides, the sequence is TGCGCCAGCAGCTTGGGACTAGCGGGGAGGTTCGAGCAGTACTTC. The resulting protein is CASSLGLAGRFEQYF.